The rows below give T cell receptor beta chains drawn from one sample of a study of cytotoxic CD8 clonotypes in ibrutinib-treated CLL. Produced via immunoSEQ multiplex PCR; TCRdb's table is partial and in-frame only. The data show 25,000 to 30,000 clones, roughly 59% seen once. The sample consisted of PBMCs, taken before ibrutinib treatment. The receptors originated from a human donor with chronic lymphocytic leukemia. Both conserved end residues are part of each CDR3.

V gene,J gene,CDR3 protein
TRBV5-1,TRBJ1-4,CASSLAVGIRSEKLFF
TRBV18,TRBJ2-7,CASSPTIGQETYEQYF
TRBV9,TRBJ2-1,CASSADWGVWLDEQFF
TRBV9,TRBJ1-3,CASSPADGRNTIYF
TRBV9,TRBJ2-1,CASSAAYNEQFF
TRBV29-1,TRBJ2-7,CSVWTGTEQYF
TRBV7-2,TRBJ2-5,CASSLASAETQYF
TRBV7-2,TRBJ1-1,CASSLWFGTQGGEAFF
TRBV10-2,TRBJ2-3,CASSLTGGKDTQYF
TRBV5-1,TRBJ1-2,CASSLALQGYGYTF
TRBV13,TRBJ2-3,CASSSGRVDTQYF
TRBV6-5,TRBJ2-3,CASSPVDRGTDTQYF
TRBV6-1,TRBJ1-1,CASSEAGFPEAFF
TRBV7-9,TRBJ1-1,CASSFRTENTEAFF
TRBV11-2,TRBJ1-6,CASSSDRGNSPLHF
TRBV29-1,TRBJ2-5,CSVQVTKETQYF
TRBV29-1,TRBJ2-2,CSGGGRAGTGELFF
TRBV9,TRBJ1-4,CASSETTRGGNEKLFF
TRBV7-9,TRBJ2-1,CASSAHTGQYNEQFF
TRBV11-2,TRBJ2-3,CASSLAGVTDTQYF
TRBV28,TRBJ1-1,CASSSPHTGVSTEAFF
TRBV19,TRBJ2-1,CATYYNEQFF
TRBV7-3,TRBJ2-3,CASSSLGPGTRHPTDTQYF
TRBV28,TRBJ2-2,CASSGGQGVELFF
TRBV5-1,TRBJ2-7,CASSLPGRAYEQYF
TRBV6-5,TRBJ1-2,CASSPYPPTDGYTF